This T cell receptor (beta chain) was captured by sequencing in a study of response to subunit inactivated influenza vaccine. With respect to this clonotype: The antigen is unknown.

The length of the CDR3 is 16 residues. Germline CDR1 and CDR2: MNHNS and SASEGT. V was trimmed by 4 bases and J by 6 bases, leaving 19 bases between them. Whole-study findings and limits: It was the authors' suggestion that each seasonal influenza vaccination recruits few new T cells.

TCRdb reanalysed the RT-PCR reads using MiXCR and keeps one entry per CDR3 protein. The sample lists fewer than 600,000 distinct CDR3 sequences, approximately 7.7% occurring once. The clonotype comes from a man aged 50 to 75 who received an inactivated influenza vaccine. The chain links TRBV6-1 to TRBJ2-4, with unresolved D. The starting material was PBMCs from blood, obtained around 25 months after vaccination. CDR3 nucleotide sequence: TGTGCCAGCAGTGTTCTAGAAAGGTCGGCGGCAAACATTCAGTACTTC. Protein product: CASSVLERSAANIQYF.